A selection of T cell receptor beta chains follows, all from one sample in a study of control samples from healthy donors and cancer patients. TCRdb's copy holds only in-frame clones and misses some; the assay was immunoSEQ multiplex PCR. Of around 20,000 clones listed, about four fifths are singletons. Sequencing was done on a sample of PBMCs. Source of these receptors: a man of 80 years or more with head and neck cancer. The CDR3 runs from the conserved cysteine through the conserved F or W. Fields, in order: J gene, D gene, clone size, V gene, CDR3 DNA, CDR3 protein. The D gene is left open where the match is weak. Clone size is given for some rows only: seen once, a few or many times, or a class if the clone is expanded.

TRBJ2-7,-,-,TRBV11-2,TGTGCCAGCAGCTTAGTAGGGACACTGTACGAGCAGTACTTC,CASSLVGTLYEQYF
TRBJ2-7,TRBD2,-,TRBV27,TGTGCCAGCAGTTCCACCGGGACTAGCGGGCTCGAGCAGTACTTC,CASSSTGTSGLEQYF
TRBJ2-7,TRBD1,-,TRBV6-5,TGTGCCAGCTGTACCCCCGGGACAGGGCGATACGAGCAGTACTTC,CASCTPGTGRYEQYF
TRBJ2-7,-,-,TRBV5-4,TGTGCCAGCAGCTTGGGATTAGGGCTCGAGCAGTACTTC,CASSLGLGLEQYF
TRBJ2-1,TRBD1,-,TRBV6-5,TGTGCCAGCAGGCGGGACAGGAGTTCAGTCTATGAGCAGTTCTTC,CASRRDRSSVYEQFF
TRBJ2-7,-,-,TRBV6-5,TGTGCCAGCAGTTACTCGAATCGAAACGAGCAGTACTTC,CASSYSNRNEQYF
TRBJ2-5,-,-,TRBV11-2,TGTGCCAGCAGCTTAGCGGGAGCCCAAGAGACCCAGTACTTC,CASSLAGAQETQYF
TRBJ2-7,TRBD2,once,TRBV28,TGTGCCACCAGGCGGCTAGCGGGAGTATCCTACGAGCAGTACTTC,CATRRLAGVSYEQYF
TRBJ2-3,TRBD2,-,TRBV9,TGTGCCAGCAGCAAAAGGGGGACTAGCGGGAGGACCACAGATACGCAGTATTTT,CASSKRGTSGRTTDTQYF
TRBJ1-5,-,-,TRBV7-2,TGTGCCAGCAGCTTATGGGGTCAGCCCCAGCATTTT,CASSLWGQPQHF
TRBJ2-1,TRBD1,-,TRBV18,TGTGCCAGCTCAATACGGACAGGGAAGAATGAGCAGTTCTTC,CASSIRTGKNEQFF
TRBJ2-5,-,once,TRBV6-5,TGTGCCAGCACCTCAATGCTCGGGACCCAGTACTTC,CASTSMLGTQYF
TRBJ2-1,TRBD2,-,TRBV4-3,TGCGCCAGCAGCCAAGGGCTAGCGGGAGGGGACAATGAGCAGTTCTTC,CASSQGLAGGDNEQFF
TRBJ1-1,-,-,TRBV7-3,TGTGCCAGCAGCTTAACTGGAGGCACTGAAGCTTTCTTT,CASSLTGGTEAFF
TRBJ2-7,-,-,TRBV21-1,TGTGCCAGCAGCAAAGCGCTTGGACAGCGATACGAGCAGTACTTC,CASSKALGQRYEQYF
TRBJ2-2,TRBD2,-,TRBV5-4,TGTGCCAGCAGCATAGGACTAGCGGGAGTGGGCGGGGAGCTGTTTTTT,CASSIGLAGVGGELFF
TRBJ2-5,TRBD1,once,TRBV29-1,TGCAGCGTTGGACAGGGAACGATAGAGACCCAGTACTTC,CSVGQGTIETQYF
TRBJ2-1,-,-,TRBV20-1,TGCAGTGCCTTGTCAGGTTATGAGCAGTTCTTC,CSALSGYEQFF
TRBJ1-2,TRBD1,-,TRBV6-4,TGTGCCAGCAGTGGAACAGGGGGCGCTGGGTTTAACTATGGCTACACCTTC,CASSGTGGAGFNYGYTF
TRBJ2-4,-,-,TRBV19,TGTGCCAGTAGTCCCTCAGCTCTAGCCAAAAACATTCAGTACTTC,CASSPSALAKNIQYF
TRBJ1-2,TRBD1,-,TRBV5-1,TGCGCCAGCAGCTTGATGACAGGGGTGAGTGGCTACACCTTC,CASSLMTGVSGYTF
TRBJ2-1,-,few,TRBV3-1/TRBV3-2,TGTGCCAGCAGCCAAGATTTGTTGACAGATTACTACAATGAGCAGTTCTTC,CASSQDLLTDYYNEQFF
TRBJ2-7,-,once,TRBV5-6,TGTGCCAGCAGCTTGGGTATAGGACAAAACTACGAGCAGTACTTC,CASSLGIGQNYEQYF
TRBJ2-3,TRBD2,-,TRBV11-3,TGTGCCAGCAGCTTACGAGCGGGGGGGTTCACAGATACGCAGTATTTT,CASSLRAGGFTDTQYF
TRBJ2-5,TRBD2,-,TRBV4-1,TGCGCCAGCAGCCAACGATCGGTAGCGGGGGGCATAGAGACCCAGTACTTC,CASSQRSVAGGIETQYF
TRBJ2-3,-,-,TRBV10-3,TGTGCCATCAGTGAGTCGAGGGCTACCCCTGGCACAGATACGCAGTATTTT,CAISESRATPGTDTQYF
TRBJ2-7,-,-,TRBV2,TGTGCCAGCAGTGAAGAGGAGGGAGCCTCCTACGAGCAGTACTTC,CASSEEEGASYEQYF
TRBJ2-7,TRBD1,-,TRBV11-2,TGTGCCAGCAGCCAAACGACAGGGGGGCCTGGGGAGCAGTACTTC,CASSQTTGGPGEQYF
TRBJ2-1,TRBD2,-,TRBV27,TGTGCCAGCAGCTCGACTAGCATCTATGAGCAGTTCTTC,CASSSTSIYEQFF
TRBJ2-1,-,-,TRBV11-2,TGTGCCAGCAGCTTTATAGGGGGACACCATACCGGGCAGTTCTTC,CASSFIGGHHTGQFF
TRBJ1-2,TRBD1,-,TRBV5-8,TGTGCCAGCAGCCCAAGCGACAGGGATGGCTACACCTTC,CASSPSDRDGYTF
TRBJ1-5,-,-,TRBV5-1,TGCGCCAGCAGCTGGGGGGGAGGACAGCCCCAGCATTTT,CASSWGGGQPQHF
TRBJ2-7,TRBD1,once,TRBV28,TGTGCCAGCAGGGGGACAGGGTCTCGGCCCGAGCAGTACTTC,CASRGTGSRPEQYF
TRBJ1-1,-,-,TRBV5-6,TGTGCCAGCAGCTTGGCGGGGGGCAATACTGAAGCTTTCTTT,CASSLAGGNTEAFF
TRBJ2-1,TRBD2,-,TRBV4-1,TGCGCCAGCAGCGAGATAGCGGGCACCTCCTACAATGAGCAGTTCTTC,CASSEIAGTSYNEQFF
TRBJ1-5,-,-,TRBV19,TGTGCCAGTAGTATATCTCACTATAGCAATCAGCCCCAGCATTTT,CASSISHYSNQPQHF
TRBJ2-2,TRBD2,-,TRBV4-1,TGCGCCAGCAGCCAAGTGCTCCTCGGAGGCGGGGGGGCTTCGAACACCGGGGAGCTGTTTTTT,CASSQVLLGGGGASNTGELFF
TRBJ1-2,-,-,TRBV28,TGTGCCAGCAGTCGACTAGACCAACAGACAGGATTCTATGGCTACACCTTC,CASSRLDQQTGFYGYTF
TRBJ2-3,TRBD2,-,TRBV9,TGTGCCAGCAGCCTCCGACTAGCGGGAGAGTCAGATACGCAGTATTTT,CASSLRLAGESDTQYF
TRBJ2-1,TRBD2,-,TRBV27,TGTGCCAGCAGTTTATTGGGTAGCGGGGGGCCCAATGAGCAGTTCTTC,CASSLLGSGGPNEQFF
TRBJ1-5,-,-,TRBV28,TGTGCCAGCAGTTCGGCCGGGGTGAATCAGCCCCAGCATTTT,CASSSAGVNQPQHF
TRBJ1-1,TRBD1,-,TRBV7-2,TGTGCCAGCAGCCGTACAGGGGGCACTGAAGCTTTCTTT,CASSRTGGTEAFF
TRBJ2-2,-,-,TRBV6-6,TGTGCCAGCAGCCTCCAGGAAGGGGAGCTGTTTTTT,CASSLQEGELFF
TRBJ1-5,-,-,TRBV27,TGTGCCAGCAGTATAAAACCGACAGGCTGGGGCAATCAGCCCCAGCATTTT,CASSIKPTGWGNQPQHF
TRBJ1-1,-,few,TRBV18,TGTGCCAGCTCACCCGGACAGATATCGAACACTGAAGCTTTCTTT,CASSPGQISNTEAFF
TRBJ1-2,-,-,TRBV5-1,TGCGCCAGCAGCTTCGCTGACAGCCCTAACTATGGCTACACCTTC,CASSFADSPNYGYTF
TRBJ1-6,-,few,TRBV10-3,TGTGCCATCAGTGAGTCGAGGGGTGCACCCCTCCACTTT,CAISESRGAPLHF
TRBJ1-2,TRBD1,-,TRBV15,TGTGCCACCAGCAGAGGAGGGACAGGGGGCTATGGCTACACCTTC,CATSRGGTGGYGYTF
TRBJ2-7,-,-,TRBV5-1,TGCGCCAGCAGCTTTGACTTTGCTTATACCTACGAGCAGTACTTC,CASSFDFAYTYEQYF
TRBJ1-2,TRBD1,-,TRBV19,TGTGCCAGTAGTATAACAGGGGACTATGGCTACACCTTC,CASSITGDYGYTF
TRBJ1-2,-,-,TRBV19,TGTGCCAGTAGTATAACGATAAACCTTTGGGGCTATGGCTACACCTTC,CASSITINLWGYGYTF
TRBJ1-1,-,-,TRBV21-1,TGTGCCAGCAGCACCGCGGGGGGCCCTCGGTTGGACACTGAAGCTTTCTTT,CASSTAGGPRLDTEAFF
TRBJ2-7,-,-,TRBV7-9,TGTGCCAGCAGCTTAGCGGGCGAGCAGTACTTC,CASSLAGEQYF